This TCR beta chain was retrieved from a study of blood T cell repertoires in COVID-19 (dated by TCRdb to 2018 to 2021). For the wider study: Collaborator samples came from the United States, Italy and Spain and covered acute and convalescent phases of COVID-19. The material from the prospective study consisted of cDNA or gDNA derived from T cells, B-cell-depleted T cells, or PBMCs. Deeply sampled blood TCRbeta repertoires from subjects exposed to, actively infected with, or recovered from COVID-19 were included in the dataset. The repertoires were made available in a free public database intended to serve as a resource for research on the immune response to SARS-CoV-2. Samples were obtained from the ongoing ImmuneRACE study (first 160 participants) and from some 1,300 subjects provided by 6 global collaborators. A de-identified subject ID, COVID-19 status, age in years and sex were almost always included in the sample metadata. Where HLA class I and class II types were available, the types were taken from metadata supplied by the sample provider, not from assay-based typing.

This clone was counted a few times. Its recognized antigen is unknown. Base qualities are not at hand, and no much larger clone is one base apart. Collaborating institutions collected whole blood in K2EDTA tubes following their own protocols. For TCRbeta analysis, collaborators shipped samples as frozen whole blood, isolated PBMCs, or DNA extracted from either of those sample types. Overall results and qualifications from the work: How much clinical and demographic metadata was included differed by source and by participant, and the metadata was provided uncurated.

From the cysteine up to the phenylalanine, the CDR3 has a length of 14 residues. The retained sequence is limited to the CDR3, 42 bases, with the frame set at the first base. CDR1 and CDR2 (MNHEY, SVGAGI) derive from the germline V gene. V is reduced by 7 bases and J by 0 bases, leaving a spacing of 13 bases between them. TCRbeta CDR3 regions were amplified from genomic DNA using the immunoSEQ Assay, a bias-controlled multiplex PCR. On the study's bioinformatics: The number of nucleated cells in each sample was estimated by amplification of reference gene primers within the assay. To quantify the absolute abundance of each unique TCRbeta CDR3 rearrangement, sequence reads were collapsed and filtered. For each sample, productive Simpson clonality was calculated by taking the square root of Simpson's diversity index across productive rearrangements. As stored in TCRdb, this immuneACCESS dataset retains in-frame rearrangements with V and J assigned. A fraction of the clones does not appear; measured against another copy, unresolved V genes explain less than half of the discrepancy, and the remainder lacks a known reason. The V and J calls and the clone size are those of that table, but D and trimming were determined from the DNA. The sample includes about 220,000 clones, with roughly 88% observed a single time. Roughly 10% of the sample goes to the ten largest clones.

This sequence originates from a man between 45 and 60 years old with active or convalescent COVID-19. This chain is built from TRBV6-5 and TRBJ2-7; possibly the D gene is TRBD1, per 6 matching bases. Sequenced sample: peripheral blood. The DNA reads TGTGCCAGCAAGGTTGACAGGATCTCCTACGAGCAGTACTTC. This is translated as CASKVDRISYEQYF.